This T cell receptor beta chain derives from a study of blood T cells in healthy people across ages. Note on this clonotype: Its cognate antigen is unknown.

General study results and limits: There was no known CMV status for donors, so expanded clonotype changes were possibly confounded.

Germline V gene lookup returns CDR1 MNHEY and CDR2 SVGAGI. V lost 6 bases and J lost 4; bases outside the gene matches: 8. The CDR3 is made up of 14 amino acids. The authors ran a second PCR of roughly 6 to 12 cycles using a sample-barcoded 5' primer and a J-beta primer mix. Each sample provided no less than 2.5 million CDR3-containing paired-end reads. TCRdb redid the calling of the 5' RACE reads with MiXCR, one entry per CDR3 protein. The profile shows 500,000 to 550,000 distinct CDR3 sequences, about 24% of them singletons. Separately, the same data were catalogued under a study of T cells of mothers and their children.

The material sequenced was blood. The rearrangement uses TRBV6-5 and TRBJ2-7, with 8 bases matching TRBD2. This receptor was taken from a boy between 5 and 17 years old in good health. As DNA, the CDR3 is TGTGCCAGCAGCCCCCGGGTAGCGGGGTACGAGCAGTACTTC. This gives the protein CASSPRVAGYEQYF.